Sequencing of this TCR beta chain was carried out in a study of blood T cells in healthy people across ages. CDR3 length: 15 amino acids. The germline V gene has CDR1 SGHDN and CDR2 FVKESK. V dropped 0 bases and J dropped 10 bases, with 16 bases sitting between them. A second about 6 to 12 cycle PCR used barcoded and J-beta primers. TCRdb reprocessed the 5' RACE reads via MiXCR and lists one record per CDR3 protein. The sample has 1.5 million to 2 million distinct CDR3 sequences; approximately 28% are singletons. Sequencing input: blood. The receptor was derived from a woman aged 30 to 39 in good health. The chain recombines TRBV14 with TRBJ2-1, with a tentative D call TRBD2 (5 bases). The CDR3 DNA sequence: TGTGCCAGCAGCCAAGAATCGGCTAGCTTTTTGGAGCAGTTCTTC. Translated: CASSQESASFLEQFF.